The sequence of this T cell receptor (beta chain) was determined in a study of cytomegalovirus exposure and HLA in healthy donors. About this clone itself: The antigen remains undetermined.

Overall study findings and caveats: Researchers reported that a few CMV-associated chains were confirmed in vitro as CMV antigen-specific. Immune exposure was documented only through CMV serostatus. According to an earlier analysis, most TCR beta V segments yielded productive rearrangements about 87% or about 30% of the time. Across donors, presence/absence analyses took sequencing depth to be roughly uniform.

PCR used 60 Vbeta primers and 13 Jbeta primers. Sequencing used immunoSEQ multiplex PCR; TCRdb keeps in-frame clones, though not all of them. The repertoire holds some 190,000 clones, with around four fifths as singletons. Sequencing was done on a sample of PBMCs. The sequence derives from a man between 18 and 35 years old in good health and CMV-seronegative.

For the CDR3, the DNA is TGCGCCAGCAGCCCTACTAGCGGGACCTCCTACGAGCAGTACTTC. Residues: CASSPTSGTSYEQYF. J is TRBJ2-5 and V is TRBV5-1; 10 nucleotides agree with TRBD2. The DNA end is a closer match to TRBJ2-7, so the J assignment may be wrong. The CDR3 has 15 amino acids. Germline CDR1 is SGHRS and CDR2 is YFSETQ.